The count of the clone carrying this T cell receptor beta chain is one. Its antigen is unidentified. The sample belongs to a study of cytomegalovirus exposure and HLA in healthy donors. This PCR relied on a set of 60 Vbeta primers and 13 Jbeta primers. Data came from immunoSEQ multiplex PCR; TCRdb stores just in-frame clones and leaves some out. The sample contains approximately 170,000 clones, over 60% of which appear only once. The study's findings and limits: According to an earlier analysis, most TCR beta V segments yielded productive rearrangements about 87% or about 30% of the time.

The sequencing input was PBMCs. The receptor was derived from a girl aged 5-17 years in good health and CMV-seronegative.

CDR3 residues: CASSHLPRQHTGELFF. For the CDR3, the DNA is TGCGCCAGCAGCCATCTCCCGAGACAGCACACCGGGGAGCTGTTTTTT. The V and J genes are TRBV4-1 and TRBJ2-2; the D gene is possibly TRBD1 (5 bases). V gave up 3 bases and J gave up 3 bases, with 14 bases separating them. The CDR3 is 16 amino acids. Germline CDR1 is MGHRA and CDR2 is YSYEKL.